This T cell receptor beta chain appears in the sequencing data of a study of early T cells in non-severe SARS-CoV-2 infection. About the study: Sequenced material consisted of bulk RNA (from unsorted whole blood), and chains were unpaired.

Trimming stripped 3 bases from V and 6 bases from J, with 10 bases between. Germline assignment: CDR1 SGHNT and CDR2 YYREEE (reference sequence). The CDR3 loop spans 14 amino acids. Individual cDNA molecules received unique molecular identifiers during library preparation. TCRdb processed the 5' RACE reads anew with MiXCR; each CDR3 protein has one entry. The sample carries 70,000 or so distinct CDR3 sequences, roughly 9.1% recorded once. Study-wide findings and caveats: In VDJdb matching, anti-spike CD8 responses were favored while private and CD4 specificities went missing.

About this clonotype itself: Antigen specificity is unknown.

The genes are TRBV5-4 and TRBJ1-6; D possibly corresponds to TRBD1 (5 bases). The sequence derives from an adult who was a healthcare worker with PCR-confirmed SARS-CoV-2 infection or an uninfected control (not recorded which). Source: whole blood, taken at baseline. In nucleotides, the CDR3 is TGTGCCAGCAGCTCGGACATTGGTAATTCACCCCTCCACTTT. It yields the protein CASSSDIGNSPLHF.